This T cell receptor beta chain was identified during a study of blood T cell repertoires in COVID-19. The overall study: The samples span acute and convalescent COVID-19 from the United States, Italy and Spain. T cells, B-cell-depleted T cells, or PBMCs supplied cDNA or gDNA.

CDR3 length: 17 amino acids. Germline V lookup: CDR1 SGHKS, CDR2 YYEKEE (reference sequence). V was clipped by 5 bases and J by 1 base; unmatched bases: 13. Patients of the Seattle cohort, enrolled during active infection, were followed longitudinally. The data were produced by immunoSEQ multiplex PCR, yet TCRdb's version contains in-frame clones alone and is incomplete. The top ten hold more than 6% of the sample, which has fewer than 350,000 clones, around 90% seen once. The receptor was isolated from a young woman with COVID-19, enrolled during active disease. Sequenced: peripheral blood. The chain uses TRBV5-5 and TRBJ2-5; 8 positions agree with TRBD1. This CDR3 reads CASSTGQAPNSQETQYF. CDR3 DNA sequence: TGTGCCAGCAGTACGGGACAGGCGCCAAACAGCCAAGAGACCCAGTACTTC.